Sequencing of this T cell receptor (beta chain) was carried out in a study of vaccination and CD4 T cells after COVID-19. Scientists ran DNA taken from cultured CD4+ T cells through the Oncomine TCR Beta short-read assay for sequencing. TCRdb processed the PCR reads anew with MiXCR; each CDR3 protein has one entry. The sample lists several thousand distinct CDR3 sequences; 52% were seen once. Worth noting for this clonotype: Its antigen is as yet unknown.

Noted treatment: approximately 11-day PBMC culture with coronavirus spike peptide pools or control peptides (ViraFEST assay). CD4+ T-cell collection from the unexposed donor predated the COVID-19 pandemic (2011-2018). Trimming removed 5 bases from V and 0 bases from J; junction bases left unmatched: 6. The CDR3 extends over 15 amino acids. Germline V gene data show CDR1 as SEHNR and CDR2 as FQNEAQ (reference sequence). This clonotype was sampled from a human donor in good health. The chain has TRBV7-9 and TRBJ1-1; 7 bases match TRBD1. The material sequenced was CD4+ T cells from blood, cultured in vitro. In nucleotides, the CDR3 is TGTGCCAGCAGCGGAGGGGACAGTATGAACACTGAAGCTTTCTTT. It specifies CASSGGDSMNTEAFF.